This is a list of T cell receptor beta chains from one sample in a study of early T cells in non-severe SARS-CoV-2 infection. TCRdb reprocessed the 5' RACE reads via MiXCR and lists one record per CDR3 protein. This sample carries fewer than 95,000 distinct CDR3 sequences, 16% of them seen once, and the ten largest clones take roughly 4.7%. The sample was whole blood, taken at baseline. The receptors were sampled from an adult who was a healthcare worker with PCR-confirmed SARS-CoV-2 infection or an uninfected control (not recorded which). The CDR3 runs from the conserved cysteine through the conserved F or W. Each record gives: CDR3 protein, CDR3 DNA, J gene, clone size, D gene, V gene. The D gene is left open where the match is weak. Size tells how often a clone was seen (once, few, many) or the class of an expanded clone, and some rows leave it out.

CSVDNLAKNIQYF TGCAGCGTTGACAATTTGGCCAAAAACATTCAGTACTTC TRBJ2-4 - - TRBV29-1
CASGPPQDKENQPQHF TGTGCTAGTGGCCCTCCCCAGGACAAAGAAAATCAGCCCCAGCATTTT TRBJ1-5 - - TRBV12-5
CASSLGTRVNTEAFF TGTGCCAGCAGTTTGGGAACCAGGGTGAACACTGAAGCTTTCTTT TRBJ1-1 many - TRBV28
CSAQEGLTDTQYF TGCAGTGCTCAGGAGGGTTTGACAGATACGCAGTATTTT TRBJ2-3 many - TRBV20-1
CAISGVGERVEQYF TGTGCCATCAGTGGAGTCGGGGAAAGAGTCGAGCAGTACTTC TRBJ2-7 - - TRBV10-3
CSATSQTNEQFF TGCAGTGCTACGTCCCAGACAAACGAGCAGTTCTTC TRBJ2-1 many - TRBV20-1
CASSLCPEGHTDTQYF TGTGCCAGCAGCTTATGTCCGGAGGGGCACACAGATACGCAGTATTTT TRBJ2-3 many - TRBV7-4
CSVGPRPDTQYF TGCAGCGTTGGACCCCGGCCAGATACGCAGTATTTT TRBJ2-3 - - TRBV29-1
CASSVGGATEAFF TGTGCCAGCAGCGTAGGGGGGGCCACTGAAGCTTTCTTT TRBJ1-1 many - TRBV9
CSARLAGGPTDTQYF TGCAGTGCGCGCTTAGCGGGAGGACCCACAGATACGCAGTATTTT TRBJ2-3 - TRBD2 TRBV20-1